This T cell receptor (beta chain) came from a study of blood T cell repertoires in COVID-19. Study information: Acute and convalescent COVID-19 samples came from the United States, Italy and Spain. PBMCs, B-cell-depleted T cells, or T cells were the source of the cDNA or gDNA that made up the material.

Clones were sequenced by immunoSEQ multiplex PCR, and TCRdb holds only the in-frame ones, with some missing. The sample lists about 310,000 clones, approximately 89% occurring once. The CDR3 consists of 15 residues. V shed 1 base, J shed 4 bases, and the junction held 4 bases outside the gene matches. Germline V gene sequence: CDR1 SGHTA, CDR2 FQGNSA. Sequenced: peripheral blood. This chain links TRBV7-2 with TRBJ1-1; 9 bases line up with TRBD1. This receptor was identified in a woman aged 45-65 years who had recovered from COVID-19. The CDR3 is CASSLVSTGGTEAFF. The CDR3 region has the DNA TGTGCCAGCAGCTTAGTTTCGACAGGGGGCACTGAAGCTTTCTTT. Filled out from reference TRBV7-2 and TRBJ1-1, the complete variable domain reads GAGVSQSPSNKVTEKGKDVELRCDPISGHTALYWYRQSLGQGLEFLIYFQGNSAPDKSGLPSDRFSAERTGGSVSTLTIQRTQQEDSAVYLCASSLVSTGGTEAFFGQGTRLTVV.